Here is one T cell receptor (beta chain) with its context. Its specificity is unknown. CDR1 and CDR2 from the germline V gene are KGHSH and LQKENI. The CDR3 runs 16 residues. The ends lost 5 bases at V and 1 base at J; junction bases unmatched: 8. This entry comes from a study of long-term antiretroviral therapy in people with HIV. General study results and limits: The clones with expansion before ART were dominant in the repertoire at all time points.

At the survey level, the v3.0 immunoSEQ assay was run. Only in-frame clones appear in the TCRdb table, and some are missing; sequencing was by immunoSEQ multiplex PCR. The sample holds about 20,000 clones, about 89% seen once. The origin of this receptor is a man aged 35 to 55 with HIV. The chain uses TRBV18 and TRBJ2-5; 9 bases map to TRBD2. The specimen comprised unsorted PBMCs, sampled 0.5 years after starting antiretroviral therapy. In DNA, the CDR3 is TGTGCCAGCTCAACCGGGACTAGCCACGTCCAAGAGACCCAGTACTTC. Translated, it gives CASSTGTSHVQETQYF. Combining the CDR3 with reference TRBV18 and TRBJ2-5 gives the whole variable domain NAGVMQNPRHLVRRRGQEARLRCSPMKGHSHVYWYRQLPEEGLKFMVYLQKENIIDESGMPKERFSAEFPKEGPSILRIQQVVRGDSAAYFCASSTGTSHVQETQYFGPGTRLLVL.